Listed below are T cell receptor beta chains from one sample, sequenced in a study of T cell changes during pregnancy in multiple sclerosis. TCRdb's table, derived via immunoSEQ multiplex PCR, lists solely in-frame clones and lacks some. The sample includes over 12,000 clones, 65% to 90% of them seen just once. Sequences were derived from CD8+ T cells from peripheral blood mononuclear cells, sampled in the first trimester of pregnancy. These receptors all come from a female donor with multiple sclerosis, enrolled in a pregnancy study. Each CDR3 is given with its conserved first and last residue. The order of the fields is D gene, J gene, V gene, clone size, CDR3 protein, CDR3 DNA. The D gene is left open where the match is weak. Clone size is given for some rows only: seen once, a few or many times, or a class if the clone is expanded.

TRBD1 TRBJ1-2 TRBV27 . CASSRQGKNYGYTF TGTGCCAGCAGTAGACAGGGGAAGAACTATGGCTACACCTTC
. TRBJ2-5 TRBV4-1 . CASSQEEALQETQYF TGCGCCAGCAGCCAAGAAGAAGCTCTTCAAGAGACCCAGTACTTC
TRBD1 TRBJ2-7 TRBV2 . CASSGGTGDEQYF TGTGCCAGCAGTGGGGGGACAGGGGACGAGCAGTACTTC
TRBD1 TRBJ2-7 TRBV5-8 . CASSSGTGGFYEQYF TGTGCCAGCAGCTCCGGGACAGGGGGTTTCTACGAGCAGTACTTC
. TRBJ2-3 TRBV15 . CATSTRGVREDTQYF TGTGCCACCAGCACCCGCGGAGTTCGCGAGGATACGCAGTATTTT
. TRBJ2-7 TRBV28 . CASSPLILKSSYEQYF TGTGCCAGCAGCCCCCTTATACTTAAGAGCTCCTACGAGCAGTACTTC
TRBD1 TRBJ2-1 TRBV27 . CASSLRDRPYNEQFF TGTGCCAGCAGTTTACGGGACAGACCCTACAATGAGCAGTTCTTC
TRBD2 TRBJ2-1 TRBV4-2 . CASSQSPGLASYNEQFF TGTGCCAGCAGCCAATCGCCGGGACTAGCCTCCTACAATGAGCAGTTCTTC
TRBD1 TRBJ1-1 TRBV7-9 once CASSLIPRGRNTEAFF TGTGCCAGCAGCCTAATACCCAGGGGGCGTAACACTGAAGCTTTCTTT
. TRBJ2-7 TRBV2 . CASSVTGSSSYEQYF TGTGCCAGCAGTGTAACGGGATCAAGCTCCTACGAGCAGTACTTC
. TRBJ1-1 TRBV27 . CASSGGGVSTEAFF TGTGCCAGCAGTGGGGGGGGCGTTAGCACTGAAGCTTTCTTT
TRBD1 TRBJ1-4 TRBV6-4 . CASSDYWGPGQRQQANEKLFF TGTGCCAGCAGTGACTACTGGGGCCCGGGACAGCGCCAGCAGGCTAATGAAAAACTGTTTTTT
. TRBJ1-2 TRBV5-1 . CASSPTGSNYGYTF TGCGCCAGCAGCCCGACAGGCAGCAACTATGGCTACACCTTC
. TRBJ2-7 TRBV20-1 . CSAKQGNEQYF TGCAGTGCAAAGCAGGGGAACGAGCAGTACTTC
. TRBJ2-1 TRBV30 . CAWSVGGGGREQFF TGTGCCTGGAGTGTAGGGGGGGGCGGAAGGGAGCAGTTCTTC
TRBD2 TRBJ2-7 TRBV6-6 few CASSFSGASSYEQYF TGTGCCAGCAGTTTTAGCGGGGCCAGCTCCTACGAGCAGTACTTC
. TRBJ2-5 TRBV28 . CASSPGTLRGETQYF TGTGCCAGCAGTCCGGGGACCCTGCGGGGCGAGACCCAGTACTTC
. TRBJ1-2 TRBV27 . CASSFAGGGYGYTF TGTGCCAGCAGTTTTGCCGGGGGGGGCTATGGCTACACCTTC
TRBD2 TRBJ2-1 TRBV27 . CASSFQREWNEQFF TGTGCCAGCAGTTTCCAGCGGGAGTGGAATGAGCAGTTCTTC
. TRBJ2-3 TRBV7-6 . CASSLAGQWDTQYF TGTGCCAGCAGCTTAGCGGGACAATGGGATACGCAGTATTTT